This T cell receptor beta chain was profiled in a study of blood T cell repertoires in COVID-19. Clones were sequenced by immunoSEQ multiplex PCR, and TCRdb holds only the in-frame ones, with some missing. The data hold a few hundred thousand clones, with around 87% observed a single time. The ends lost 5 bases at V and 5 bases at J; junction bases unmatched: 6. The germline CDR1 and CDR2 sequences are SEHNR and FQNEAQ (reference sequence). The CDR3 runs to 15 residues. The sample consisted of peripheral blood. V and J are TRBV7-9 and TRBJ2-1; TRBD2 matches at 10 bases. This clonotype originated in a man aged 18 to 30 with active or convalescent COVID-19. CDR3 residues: CASSPLAGENNEQFF. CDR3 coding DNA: TGTGCCAGCAGCCCCCTAGCGGGAGAAAACAATGAGCAGTTCTTC. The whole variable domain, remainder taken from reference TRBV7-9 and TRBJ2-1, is DTGVSQNPRHKITKRGQNVTFRCDPISEHNRLYWYRQTLGQGPEFLTYFQNEAQLEKSRLLSDRFSAERPKGSFSTLEIQRTEQGDSAMYLCASSPLAGENNEQFFGPGTRLTVL.